Listed below are T cell receptor beta chains from one sample, sequenced in a study of long-term antiretroviral therapy in people with HIV. Profiled with immunoSEQ multiplex PCR; TCRdb holds only in-frame clones, not every one. Of tens of thousands of clones in the sample, approximately 74% were seen once. Sequenced here: unsorted PBMCs, sampled 3 years after starting antiretroviral therapy. The receptors come from a man aged 50-60 years with HIV. CDR3s include the opening cysteine and the closing phenylalanine or tryptophan. Each record gives: clone size, V gene, D gene, J gene, CDR3 DNA, CDR3 protein. The D gene is left open where the match is weak. Where a row states a size, it is once, few, many or the class of an expanded clone; other rows omit it.

abundance: few; v_gene: TRBV5-1; d_gene: TRBD2; j_gene: TRBJ2-3; CDR3nt: TGCGCCAGCAGCCTAGCGGGAGGGGGCACAGATACGCAGTATTTT; CDR3aa: CASSLAGGGTDTQYF
abundance: .; v_gene: TRBV4-1; d_gene: .; j_gene: TRBJ1-5; CDR3nt: TGCGCCAGCAGCCAAGGACAGGCGAACGATCAGCCCCAGCATTTT; CDR3aa: CASSQGQANDQPQHF
abundance: .; v_gene: TRBV5-1; d_gene: .; j_gene: TRBJ2-7; CDR3nt: TGCGCCAGCAGCTTGGTCAGCAACTCCTACGAGCAGTACTTC; CDR3aa: CASSLVSNSYEQYF
abundance: .; v_gene: TRBV19; d_gene: .; j_gene: TRBJ2-1; CDR3nt: TGTGCCAGTAGTCCCAGTGCGGGGACCTCCTACAATGAGCAGTTCTTC; CDR3aa: CASSPSAGTSYNEQFF
abundance: once; v_gene: TRBV28; d_gene: .; j_gene: TRBJ2-7; CDR3nt: TGTGCCAGCAGCTTTGGGTACGAGCAGTACTTC; CDR3aa: CASSFGYEQYF
abundance: .; v_gene: TRBV29-1; d_gene: .; j_gene: TRBJ1-1; CDR3nt: TGCAGCGTTGCCGGACAGAAGATAGAAGCTTTCTTT; CDR3aa: CSVAGQKIEAFF
abundance: .; v_gene: TRBV29-1; d_gene: TRBD2; j_gene: TRBJ2-7; CDR3nt: TGCAGCGTTGGGGGGACTAGCGGAGCCTACGAGCAGTACTTC; CDR3aa: CSVGGTSGAYEQYF
abundance: .; v_gene: TRBV7-9; d_gene: TRBD2; j_gene: TRBJ2-1; CDR3nt: TGTGCCAGCAGCCCCCTGGGACTAGCGGGAAACAATGAGCAGTTCTTC; CDR3aa: CASSPLGLAGNNEQFF
abundance: .; v_gene: TRBV7-9; d_gene: .; j_gene: TRBJ2-1; CDR3nt: TGTGCCAGCGGGGCAGGGGGGGCCTACAATGAGCAGTTCTTC; CDR3aa: CASGAGGAYNEQFF
abundance: .; v_gene: TRBV6-5; d_gene: .; j_gene: TRBJ1-2; CDR3nt: TGTGCCAGCAGTTACCTCGGCCTCGGCTATGGCTACACCTTC; CDR3aa: CASSYLGLGYGYTF
abundance: .; v_gene: TRBV15; d_gene: .; j_gene: TRBJ2-7; CDR3nt: TGTGCCACCAGCAGAGGGGAAGTGGGATACGAGCAGTACTTC; CDR3aa: CATSRGEVGYEQYF
abundance: .; v_gene: TRBV28; d_gene: .; j_gene: TRBJ2-6; CDR3nt: TGTGCCAGCAAATCTTCAGGTACTGGGGCCAACGTCCTGACTTTC; CDR3aa: CASKSSGTGANVLTF
abundance: .; v_gene: TRBV6-5; d_gene: .; j_gene: TRBJ1-1; CDR3nt: TGTGCCAGCAGTTACGGGGCCACTGAAGCTTTCTTT; CDR3aa: CASSYGATEAFF
abundance: .; v_gene: TRBV6-6; d_gene: .; j_gene: TRBJ2-7; CDR3nt: TGTGCCAGCAGTTACTGGAGGACACTGAGCTCCTACGAGCAGTACTTC; CDR3aa: CASSYWRTLSSYEQYF
abundance: .; v_gene: TRBV30; d_gene: .; j_gene: TRBJ2-6; CDR3nt: TGTGCCTGGATCTACGGGTACTCTGGGGCCAACGTCCTGACTTTC; CDR3aa: CAWIYGYSGANVLTF
abundance: .; v_gene: TRBV7-2; d_gene: TRBD2; j_gene: TRBJ2-3; CDR3nt: TGTGCCAGCAGCGGGGGGGGACTAGCGGGAGGGATCACAGATACGCAGTATTTT; CDR3aa: CASSGGGLAGGITDTQYF
abundance: .; v_gene: TRBV7-9; d_gene: .; j_gene: TRBJ2-1; CDR3nt: TGTGCCAGCAGTTTTGGACGGGCACCCTACAATGAGCAGTTCTTC; CDR3aa: CASSFGRAPYNEQFF
abundance: .; v_gene: TRBV7-9; d_gene: .; j_gene: TRBJ2-3; CDR3nt: TGTGCCAGCAGCTTAGGCCAGGTCAGCACAGATACGCAGTATTTT; CDR3aa: CASSLGQVSTDTQYF
abundance: .; v_gene: TRBV5-4; d_gene: TRBD1; j_gene: TRBJ2-7; CDR3nt: TGTGCCAGCAGCTTGGGGACAGGGAGATACGAGCAGTACTTC; CDR3aa: CASSLGTGRYEQYF
abundance: once; v_gene: TRBV18; d_gene: TRBD1; j_gene: TRBJ2-1; CDR3nt: TGTGCCAGCTCGCTCCTGGGACAGGGTAGGGACAATGAGCAGTTCTTC; CDR3aa: CASSLLGQGRDNEQFF
abundance: .; v_gene: TRBV14; d_gene: .; j_gene: TRBJ1-3; CDR3nt: TGTGCCAGCAGCCGCAGCTATTCTGGAAACACCATATATTTT; CDR3aa: CASSRSYSGNTIYF
abundance: .; v_gene: TRBV6-5; d_gene: .; j_gene: TRBJ1-5; CDR3nt: TGTGCCAGCAGTTACGGGGGTAATCAGCCCCAGCATTTT; CDR3aa: CASSYGGNQPQHF
abundance: .; v_gene: TRBV28; d_gene: TRBD1; j_gene: TRBJ1-5; CDR3nt: TGTGCCAGCACTTTGACAGGGGGATATCAGCCCCAGCATTTT; CDR3aa: CASTLTGGYQPQHF
abundance: .; v_gene: TRBV6-6; d_gene: TRBD2; j_gene: TRBJ2-7; CDR3nt: TGTGCCAGCAGACATAAGGGGAGGGTCCACGAGCAGTACTTC; CDR3aa: CASRHKGRVHEQYF
abundance: .; v_gene: TRBV18; d_gene: TRBD1; j_gene: TRBJ2-3; CDR3nt: TGTGCCAGCTCACCACCCCAGGGGGCGCCTGGCACAGATACGCAGTATTTT; CDR3aa: CASSPPQGAPGTDTQYF
abundance: .; v_gene: TRBV2; d_gene: .; j_gene: TRBJ2-1; CDR3nt: TGTGCCAGCAGTGAAGCCGGATCTAGTGGTTGGGAGCAGTTCTTC; CDR3aa: CASSEAGSSGWEQFF
abundance: few; v_gene: TRBV7-9; d_gene: TRBD1; j_gene: TRBJ1-3; CDR3nt: TGTGCCAGCAGCCATTTAACAGGGGGCGCCCGGACCGCCTTT; CDR3aa: CASSHLTGGARTAF
abundance: .; v_gene: TRBV7-2; d_gene: .; j_gene: TRBJ2-2; CDR3nt: TGTGCCAGCAGCGCACAGGGGAACACCGGGGAGCTGTTTTTT; CDR3aa: CASSAQGNTGELFF